This entry is about one TCR beta chain. The sample is drawn from a study of blood T cell repertoires in COVID-19. Overall study context: Both acute and convalescent COVID-19 samples were obtained from the United States, Italy and Spain. The analysed material was cDNA or gDNA that came from T cells, B-cell-depleted T cells, or PBMCs.

Germline V gives CDR1 SGDLS, CDR2 YYNGEE. The CDR3 runs 14 residues. Losses at the gene ends were 0 bases for V and 9 bases for J; bases not matched to a gene: 7. Followed over time, Seattle patients had been enrolled while infection was active. Source study methods: Reference gene primer amplification in the assay estimated nucleated cell counts. Sequenced by immunoSEQ multiplex PCR; TCRdb stores in-frame clones only, minus some. V and J calls and clone size are given by that table; D and trimming were obtained from the DNA. The repertoire holds around 260,000 clones, approximately 85% seen once, with about 0.9% in the top ten.

The V gene is TRBV9, the J gene TRBJ2-7; 9 positions match TRBD2. The TCR sequence derives from a human donor with COVID-19, enrolled during active disease. The donor label of this sample is uncertain. Sequencing was carried out using peripheral blood. The CDR3 sequence is CASSVGGLASVQYF. CDR3 DNA: TGTGCCAGCAGCGTAGGGGGACTAGCTTCTGTGCAGTACTTC.